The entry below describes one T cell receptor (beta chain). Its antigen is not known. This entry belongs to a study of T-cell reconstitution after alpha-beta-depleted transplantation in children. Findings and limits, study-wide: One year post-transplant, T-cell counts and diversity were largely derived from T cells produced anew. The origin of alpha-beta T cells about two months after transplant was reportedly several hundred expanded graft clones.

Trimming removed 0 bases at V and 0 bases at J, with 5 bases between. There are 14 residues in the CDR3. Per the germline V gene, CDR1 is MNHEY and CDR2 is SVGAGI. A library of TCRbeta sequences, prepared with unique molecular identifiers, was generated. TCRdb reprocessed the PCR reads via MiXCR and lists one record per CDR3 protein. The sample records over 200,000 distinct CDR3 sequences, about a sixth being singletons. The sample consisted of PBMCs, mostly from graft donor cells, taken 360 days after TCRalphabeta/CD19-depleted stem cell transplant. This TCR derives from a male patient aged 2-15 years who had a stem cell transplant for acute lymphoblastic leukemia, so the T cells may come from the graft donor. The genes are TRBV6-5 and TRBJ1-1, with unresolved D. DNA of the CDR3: TGTGCCAGCAGTTACTCCCCGATGAACACTGAAGCTTTCTTT. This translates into CASSYSPMNTEAFF.